The source of this T cell receptor (beta chain) is a study of graft-versus-host responses after intestinal transplantation. Study-level information: Every recipient underwent anti-thymocyte globulin induction, then tacrolimus and steroids for approximately three years.

The CDR3 sequence is 12 residues long. The V gene's germline CDR1 is SGHAT and CDR2 FQNNGV. V shed 1 base and J shed 5 bases, with 6 bases lying between them. The protocol was immunoSEQ multiplex PCR, while the TCRdb copy is restricted to in-frame clones and leaves out a portion. The data contain 85,000 to 110,000 clones, 80% to 95% of them singletons. Broader study findings: Detected in recipient marrow were GvH clones, some of which were first observed in ileum or blood. Allograft clonal ratios (graft-versus-host to host-versus-graft) were high in patients who had graft-donor T cell macrochimerism.

For this clone: The target antigen is unknown.

This rearrangement joins TRBV11-2 to TRBJ2-7; no firm D call. The receptor was isolated from a human donor who received an intestinal transplant. The material sequenced was unstimulated CD8+ T cells sorted from spleen or lymph node cells, taken before intestinal transplant. In DNA form, the CDR3 reads TGTGCCAGCAGCTTAGTGGTGGACGAGCAGTACTTC. Its protein is CASSLVVDEQYF.